This section outlines one T cell receptor beta chain sequence together with its context. Its antigen remains unknown. The data derive from a study of T-cell reconstitution after alpha-beta-depleted transplantation in children. Study-level findings and limits: It was surviving recipient T cells and thymic progenitors that gave some patients high TCRbeta diversity at day 60. T-cell counts and diversity were attributed mostly to newly produced T cells one year after transplant. In patients about two months after transplant, alpha-beta T cells reportedly arose from several hundred expanded graft clones.

Germline values: CDR1 SGHAT, CDR2 FQNNGV. The trim removed 0 bases at V and 4 bases at J, leaving 7 bases unmatched. This CDR3 has 17 residues. Unique molecular identifiers were used to barcode this TCRbeta library. TCRdb redid the calling of the PCR reads with MiXCR, one entry per CDR3 protein. The table includes about 980,000 distinct CDR3 sequences, about 29% detected once. This clonotype originated in a boy less than two years old who had a stem cell transplant for SCID, so the T cells may come from the graft donor. The input for sequencing was PBMCs, mostly from graft donor cells, taken 360 days after TCRalphabeta/CD19-depleted stem cell transplant. The chain is built from TRBV11-2 and TRBJ1-5; 9 nucleotides line up with TRBD1. Here the CDR3 DNA reads TGTGCCAGCAGCTTAGATACACAGGGGGCGGGGAATCAGCCCCAGCATTTT. Its protein product is CASSLDTQGAGNQPQHF.